The T cell receptor beta chain under discussion was sequenced for a study of T cell responses to AZD1222 COVID-19 vaccine. General study points: A reported finding is that nearly half of spike-specific TCRs target unmutated variant regions.

As concerns this clone: Its antigen is undetermined.

The data were produced by immunoSEQ multiplex PCR, yet TCRdb's version contains in-frame clones alone and is incomplete. This sample has 100,000 to 150,000 clones, with approximately 90% found just once. This CDR3 has 16 residues. Trimming left V 1 base short and J 2 bases short, with 14 bases between. Germline loops: CDR1 SGHAT, CDR2 FQNNGV. The source of this sequence is an adult in good health. The chain is built from TRBV11-2 and TRBJ1-2; a possible D gene is TRBD1 (5 bases). The source material was peripheral blood, sampled on day 0 of AZD1222 vaccination. CDR3 sequence reads: CASSLARQGGNYGYTF. The CDR3 DNA follows: TGTGCCAGCAGCTTAGCAAGGCAGGGTGGAAACTATGGCTACACCTTC.